The clone carrying this T cell receptor (beta chain) appeared many times. Antigen specificity is unknown. These data are taken from a study of T cells in Graves' hyperthyroidism and ophthalmopathy. Overall study results and limits: Also found in blood were most expanded thyroid clonotypes above 0.001.

The patients, who ranged from 18 to 65 in age, presented with newly diagnosed hyperthyroidism lasting under 2 months. The germline V and J ends were trimmed by 4 bases and 3 bases, with 10 bases remaining between them. Germline V gene data show CDR1 as SGHDT and CDR2 as YYEEEE. The length of the CDR3 is 13 residues. The TCR beta CDR3 regions underwent amplification using RNA transcripts as the source. Initially, a first-round RT-PCR of the TCR CDR3 employed the HTBI primer set. TCRdb analysed the multiplex PCR reads with MiXCR anew, one entry per CDR3 protein. The repertoire holds about 290,000 distinct CDR3 sequences, with roughly 17% as singletons.

The sequencing input was blood. The sequence was collected from a man aged 30 to 39 with Graves' hyperthyroidism. The V and J genes are TRBV5-6 and TRBJ2-5; no clear D gene. This CDR3 reads CASSAPGEETQYF. The CDR3 coding sequence is TGTGCCAGCAGCGCGCCTGGGGAAGAGACCCAGTACTTC.